The clone carrying this TCR beta chain was counted between two and nine times. The CDR3 contains 16 residues. Between the trimmed V and J ends, which lost 2 bases and 5 bases, there was a span of 16 bases. Germline lookup yields CDR1 SNHLY and CDR2 FYNNEI. This record comes from a study of T-cell reconstitution after alpha-beta-depleted transplantation in children. A TCRbeta library incorporating unique molecular identifiers was prepared. TCRdb fed the PCR reads into MiXCR, producing one record per CDR3 protein. The table includes just over 350,000 distinct CDR3 sequences, about an eighth detected once.

Material: PBMCs, obtained from the stem cell graft. The TCR sequence derives from a human donor who donated a stem cell graft to a child with Fanconi anemia. The rearrangement joins TRBV2 to TRBJ2-1; D perhaps matches TRBD2 (6 bases). The CDR3, as DNA: TGTGCCAGCAGTGAACGGGGGACTCCGGATGACAATGAGCAGTTCTTC. Translation gives CASSERGTPDDNEQFF.